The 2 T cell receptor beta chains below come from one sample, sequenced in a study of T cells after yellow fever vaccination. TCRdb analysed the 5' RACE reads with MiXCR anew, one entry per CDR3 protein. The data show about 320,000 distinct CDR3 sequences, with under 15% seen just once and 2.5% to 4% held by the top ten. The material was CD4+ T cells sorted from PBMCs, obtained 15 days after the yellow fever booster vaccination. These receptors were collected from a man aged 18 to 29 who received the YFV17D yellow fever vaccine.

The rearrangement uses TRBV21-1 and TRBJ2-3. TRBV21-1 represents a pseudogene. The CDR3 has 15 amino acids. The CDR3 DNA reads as TGTGCCAGCAGCAAAGAGAGGACGACCCTAGATACGCAGTATTTT. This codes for CASSKERTTLDTQYF.

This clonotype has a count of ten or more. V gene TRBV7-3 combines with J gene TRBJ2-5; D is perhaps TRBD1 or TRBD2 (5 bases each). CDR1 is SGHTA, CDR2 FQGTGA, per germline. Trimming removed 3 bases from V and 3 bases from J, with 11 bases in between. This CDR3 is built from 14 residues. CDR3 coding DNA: TGTGCCAGCAGCTTGACCGGGGCCGAAGAGACCCAGTACTTC. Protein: CASSLTGAEETQYF.